Below, one TCR beta chain is given with its context. Its antigen is still unknown. Naive CD8 cells, CD45RO-negative and positively selected for CCR7, excluded terminally differentiated effector memory CD45RA+ cells. This specimen comes from a study of shared clonotypes between healthy human individuals. Overall study: Each donor had three CD4 naive, three CD4 memory, two CD8 naive and one CD8 memory plate.

Study-wide points: Estimated richness was generally greater in naive than memory subsets.

Several immunoSEQ plates held equal portions of the genomic DNA taken from each subset. Generated by immunoSEQ multiplex PCR, the TCRdb table keeps only in-frame clones and is missing some. In the table there are about 1.9 million clones, over 85% of which are singletons. Germline CDR1 is MNHNS and CDR2 is SASEGT. Trimming took off 2 bases at V and 2 bases at J, with 1 base between the two ends. CDR3 size: 12 residues. This sequence joins TRBV6-1 and TRBJ2-1; D gene uncertain. The source of this sequence is a young man in good health. Some clones in this sample may be carry-over from other donors' samples. The sample was naive CD8+ T cells from PBMCs. CDR3 sequence reads: CASSETYNEQFF. The CDR3 DNA reads TGTGCCAGCAGTGAAACCTACAATGAGCAGTTCTTC.